The sequence of this T cell receptor beta chain was determined in a study of T-cell memory formation after mild COVID-19. Across the whole study: TCR clustering was largely donor specific.

Germline V gene data show CDR1 as SGHRS and CDR2 as YFSETQ. This CDR3 has 15 amino acids. With 4 bases clipped from V and 3 bases from J, the junction kept 9 bases outside the gene matches. The 5'RACE method, run with constant-segment primers, produced TCR alpha and TCR beta cDNA libraries (carrying sample barcodes and UMIs). TCRdb called the 5' RACE reads again in MiXCR, with one record for every CDR3 protein. The repertoire holds about 540,000 distinct CDR3 sequences, with over 20% as singletons. As to this clonotype: The antigen is unknown.

The study's findings and limits: Certain responding clones were present in pre-infection memory, suggesting participation of cross-reactive memory.

The genes are TRBV5-1 and TRBJ1-1; 7 nucleotides agree with TRBD1. The sequence derives from an adult woman who had mild COVID-19 (a few samples of this study predate the infection). Cell type and time point are not known. Source material: PBMCs or a T cell subset sorted from them (not recorded which). In DNA, the CDR3 is TGCGCCAGCAGCCGGATGGAGGGGGCATACACTGAAGCTTTCTTT. Residues: CASSRMEGAYTEAFF.